Detailed here is one TCR beta chain. This CDR3 is 15 amino acids long. Losses at the gene ends were 5 bases for V and 6 bases for J; bases not matched to a gene: 8. Germline-derived CDR1 and CDR2 are SGHNT and YENEEA. These data are taken from a study of blood T cell repertoires in COVID-19. Study details: The study drew acute and convalescent COVID-19 samples from the United States, Italy and Spain. The cDNA or gDNA used as material had been derived from T cells, B-cell-depleted T cells, or PBMCs.

In the authors' workflow: It was from reference gene primer amplification that nucleated cell counts were estimated. Clones were sequenced by immunoSEQ multiplex PCR, and TCRdb holds only the in-frame ones, with some missing. The V and J calls and clone size come from that table; D and trimming were worked out from the DNA. The repertoire includes about 130,000 clones, 85% of them detected once, and 6.6% sits in the top ten. The sequencing input was peripheral blood. The TCR originated in an older man with active or convalescent COVID-19. V gene TRBV11-3 combines with J gene TRBJ2-1; 9 bases align to TRBD1. The CDR3 loop reads CASSNRPTGGNEQFF. The CDR3 DNA follows: TGTGCCAGCAGCAACCGACCGACAGGGGGCAATGAGCAGTTCTTC.